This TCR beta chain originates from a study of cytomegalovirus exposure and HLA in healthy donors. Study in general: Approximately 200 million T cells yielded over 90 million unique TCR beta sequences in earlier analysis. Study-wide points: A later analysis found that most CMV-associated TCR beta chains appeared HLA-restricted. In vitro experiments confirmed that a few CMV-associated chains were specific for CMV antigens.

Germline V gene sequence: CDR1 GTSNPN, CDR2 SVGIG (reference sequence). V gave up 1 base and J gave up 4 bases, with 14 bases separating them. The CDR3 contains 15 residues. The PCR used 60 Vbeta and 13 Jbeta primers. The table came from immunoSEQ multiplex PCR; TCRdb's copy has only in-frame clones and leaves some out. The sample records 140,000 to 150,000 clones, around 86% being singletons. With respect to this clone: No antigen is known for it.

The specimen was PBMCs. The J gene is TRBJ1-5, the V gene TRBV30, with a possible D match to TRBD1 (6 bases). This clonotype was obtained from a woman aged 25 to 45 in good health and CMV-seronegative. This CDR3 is CAWSAPDSRNQPQHF. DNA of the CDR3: TGTGCCTGGAGTGCCCCGGACAGTAGGAATCAGCCCCAGCATTTT.